This T cell receptor beta chain appears in the sequencing data of a study of T cells in localized non-small cell lung cancer. Only in-frame clones appear in the TCRdb table, and some are missing; sequencing was by immunoSEQ multiplex PCR. The data show around 24,000 clones, with around 90% seen just once and roughly 20% held by the top ten. Germline CDR1 reads KGHSH; CDR2 reads LQKENI. The CDR3 consists of 14 residues. Trimming stripped 4 bases from V and 6 bases from J, with 13 bases between. This clonotype was sampled from a man aged 40 to 69 with stage I squamous cell lung carcinoma. Source: peripheral blood, taken before any cancer treatment. The chain couples TRBV18 to TRBJ1-5; possible D gene TRBD1, 6 bases. CDR3 sequence: CASSLSGDRQPQHF. In DNA form, the CDR3 reads TGTGCCAGCTCACTATCAGGGGATCGTCAGCCCCAGCATTTT.